This entry features one T cell receptor beta chain sequence. The antigen is unknown. This entry is derived from a study of T-cell reconstitution after alpha-beta-depleted transplantation in children. CDR1 is LNHDA and CDR2 is SQIVND in the germline V gene (reference sequence). The V gene lost 3 bases and the J gene lost 5 bases, with 8 bases spanning the gap. This CDR3 is 13 amino acids long. As it was prepared, the TCRbeta library received unique molecular identifiers. TCRdb recomputed calls from the PCR reads with MiXCR, one row per CDR3 protein. The table includes a few hundred thousand distinct CDR3 sequences, around 16% detected once. Regarding the study as a whole: Reports say that about two months after transplant, the alpha-beta T cells came out of several hundred graft clones that had expanded.

The clonotype was recovered from a boy under two years old who had a stem cell transplant for Wiskott-Aldrich syndrome, so the T cells may come from the graft donor. V gene TRBV19 combines with J gene TRBJ2-1; D is possibly TRBD1 or TRBD2 (5 bases each). The specimen was PBMCs, mostly from graft donor cells, collected 360 days after TCRalphabeta/CD19-depleted stem cell transplant. The CDR3 nucleotides are TGTGCCAGTAGTATCGGGACCCACAATGAGCAGTTCTTC. Residues: CASSIGTHNEQFF.